These 6 T cell receptor beta chains originate from one sample sequenced in a study of CD8+CD57+ T cells in acquired aplastic anemia. Genomic DNA, serving as template, underwent TCR beta VDJ and CDR3 profiling. TCRdb recomputed calls from the reads with MiXCR, one row per CDR3 protein. Of 180,000 or so distinct CDR3 sequences listed, roughly 48% are singletons. All patients picked for sequencing had shown, by flow cytometry, an expansion of CD8+CD57+ cells. The sample was sorted CD4+, CD8+, or CD8+CD57+ T cells (not recorded which) from PBMCs. Receptors were obtained from a human donor with aplastic anemia.

V is TRBV2 and J is TRBJ1-2; D might be TRBD1 (5 bases). V lost 4 bases, J lost 4 bases, and 19 bases lay in between. This CDR3 has 16 amino acids. Germline V lookup: CDR1 SNHLY, CDR2 FYNNEI. CDR3 loop: CASSGRGVPISYGYTF. CDR3 nucleotides: TGTGCCAGCAGTGGGCGGGGGGTCCCTATCTCCTATGGCTACACCTTC.

This rearrangement joins TRBV10-3 to TRBJ2-7; D possibly corresponds to TRBD1 (6 bases). Germline V gives CDR1 ENHRY, CDR2 SYGVKD. This CDR3 is 13 amino acids long. Trimming cost V 10 bases and J 4 bases, with 17 bases left between them. This CDR3 reads CATQTQGRYEQYF. In DNA form, the CDR3 reads TGTGCCACCCAAACCCAGGGGAGATACGAGCAGTACTTC.

The gene calls are TRBV19 and TRBJ2-7; 7 bases map to TRBD1. The CDR3 covers 12 residues. J gave up 2 bases and V 11 bases, and 6 bases lay outside the gene matches. Germline V gives CDR1 LNHDA, CDR2 SQIVND (reference sequence). CDR3 in DNA: TGTGCCTCAGGGGACAGTGCCTACGAGCAGTACTTC. This sequence encodes CASGDSAYEQYF. The whole variable domain, remainder taken from reference TRBV19 and TRBJ2-7, is DGGITQSPKYLFRKEGQNVTLSCEQNLNHDAMYWYRQDPGQGLRLIYYSQIVNDFQKGDIAEGYSVSREKKESFPLTVTSAQKNPTAFYLCASGDSAYEQYFGPGTRLTVT.

This clonotype was recorded a few times. The chain couples TRBV2 to TRBJ2-7; TRBD1 is a possible D gene (6 bases). There are 14 residues in the CDR3. Germline lookup yields CDR1 SNHLY and CDR2 FYNNEI. V was clipped by 3 bases and J by 4 bases, with 13 bases between them. The CDR3 is CASSDSTGIYEQYF. In DNA form, the CDR3 reads TGTGCCAGCAGTGACAGTACAGGGATTTACGAGCAGTACTTC.

Of note for this clonotype: This may be a read error: a much more frequent sequence differs by one nucleotide. It is likely a read error, because the conserved phenylalanine at the end of the CDR3 is missing. The chain carries TRBV19 and TRBJ2-1; 9 bases match TRBD2. The V segment lost 5 bases and the J segment 8 bases; nucleotides outside the gene matches: 16. The CDR3 runs 17 residues. Germline V gene lookup returns CDR1 LNHDA and CDR2 SQIVND (reference sequence). DNA for the CDR3: TGTGCCAGTAGTCGACAAACCGGGACTAGCTATATCGATGAGCAGTTCTCC. As protein: CASSRQTGTSYIDEQFS.

This clonotype was counted many times. V gene TRBV10-2 combines with J gene TRBJ1-3, with D possibly matching TRBD1 (6 bases). The V end lost 7 bases, the J end lost 2 bases, and 15 bases lay between the germline ends. The CDR3 has 15 residues. Germline V gene data show CDR1 as WSHSY and CDR2 as SAAADI. CDR3 sequence reads: CASTTGSSAGNTIYF. CDR3 DNA sequence: TGCGCCAGCACCACAGGGTCATCCGCTGGAAACACCATATATTTT.